These 20 T cell receptor beta chains were sequenced from one sample in a study of shared clonotypes between healthy human individuals. Data came from immunoSEQ multiplex PCR; TCRdb stores just in-frame clones and leaves some out. The repertoire has over a million clones, about 80% of them found once; the top ten carry 0.5% to 0.6%. Sequencing was performed on memory CD4+ T cells from PBMCs. Subset of the sample: CD45RA-negative fraction. The receptors stem from a man aged 18 to 35 in good health. Some clones in this sample may be carry-over from other donors' samples.

The rearrangement uses TRBV4-3 and TRBJ2-1; D perhaps matches TRBD2 (5 bases). CDR1 is LGHNA and CDR2 is YSLEER in the germline V gene. The ends were cut back, 5 bases at V and 6 bases at J, with 8 bases in the middle. The CDR3 runs to 12 residues. CDR3 nucleotides: TGCGCCAGCAGCGCAGAGGGCAATGAGCAGTTCTTC. It specifies CASSAEGNEQFF.

This chain links TRBV7-2 with TRBJ2-7; no clear D gene. V lost 6 bases and J 5 bases, leaving 11 bases between the germline ends. CDR1 is SGHTA and CDR2 is FQGNSA in the germline V gene. This CDR3 contains 12 residues. The CDR3 DNA reads TGTGCCAGCAGTCATGGTTTAGACGAGCAGTACTTC. Amino acid sequence: CASSHGLDEQYF.

The genes are TRBV28 and TRBJ1-2; weak D call: TRBD1 (5 bases). V was pared by 6 bases and J by 6 bases, with 17 bases between. Germline loops: CDR1 MDHEN, CDR2 SYDVKM. The CDR3 contains 14 residues. The CDR3 is CASSEAYGADGYTF. DNA for the CDR3: TGTGCCAGCAGCGAAGCCTACGGGGCGGATGGCTACACCTTC.

The chain couples TRBV29-1 to TRBJ2-5; D unresolved. Trimming left V 7 bases short and J 0 bases short, with 18 bases between. There are 15 residues in the CDR3. Germline V lookup: CDR1 SQVTM, CDR2 ANQGSEA. CDR3 region: CSASPLDRDQETQYF. DNA for the CDR3: TGCAGCGCCTCCCCCCTAGACCGGGACCAAGAGACCCAGTACTTC.

This clone appeared many times. V and J are TRBV6-1 and TRBJ1-2; tentative D call: TRBD1 (6 bases). Germline V gene sequence: CDR1 MNHNS, CDR2 SASEGT. The CDR3 is 12 residues long. Trimming pared 8 bases from V and 3 bases from J, leaving 10 bases between. CDR3 DNA: TGTGCCAGCCGCGGGACACACTATGGCTACACCTTC. As protein: CASRGTHYGYTF.

J is TRBJ2-2 and V is TRBV2; D is unclear. The CDR3 spans 13 residues. The V end lost 8 bases, the J end lost 0 bases, and 7 bases lay between the germline ends. CDR1 is SNHLY and CDR2 is FYNNEI in the germline V gene. In nucleotides, the CDR3 is TGTGCCAGCCAGTACGCGAACACCGGGGAGCTGTTTTTT. Translating gives CASQYANTGELFF.

The CDR3 DNA reads TGTGCCAGCAGACAGAGGGGGAACACTGAAGCTTTCTTT. Its protein is CASRQRGNTEAFF. The rearrangement uses TRBV25-1 and TRBJ1-1, with TRBD1 as a possible D gene (5 bases). Looked up from germline, CDR1 is MGHDK and CDR2 is SYGVNS. The CDR3 sequence is 13 residues long. V was trimmed by 6 bases and J by 1 base, leaving 9 bases between them.

This clone showed up many times. The chain links TRBV5-6 to TRBJ2-3; the match to TRBD2 covers 12 bases. The germline V gene encodes CDR1 SGHDT and CDR2 YYEEEE. With V trimmed by 3 bases and J by 3 bases, 14 bases remained unmatched. CDR3 size: 19 residues. CDR3 sequence (DNA): TGTGCCAGCAGCTCCCGTGGACTAGCGGGATTCAGGGGAACAGATACGCAGTATTTT. Translated: CASSSRGLAGFRGTDTQYF.

This clone appeared once. Possible read error: a much larger clone is one base away. Other DNA sequences from this sample encode an identical CDR3 as well. This chain joins TRBV11-3 and TRBJ2-3; perhaps TRBD2 as D (6 bases). Germline CDR1 reads SGHNT; CDR2 reads YENEEA. The CDR3 contains 12 residues. V lost 3 bases and J lost 5, with 6 bases in between. The CDR3 here is CASSLGGDTQYF. In DNA form, the CDR3 reads TGTGCCAGCAGCTTGGGGGGAGATACGCAGTATTTT.

The chain employs TRBV21-1 and TRBJ2-1. TRBV21-1 is labeled a pseudogene. CDR3 length equals 15 residues. CDR3 sequence: CASTSRGQPLREQFF. The CDR3, as DNA: TGTGCCAGCACCTCGAGGGGCCAGCCCCTGAGGGAGCAGTTCTTC.

Of note for this clone: A much larger clone is a single base away; this may be a read error. The sample contains more than one DNA sequence encoding this CDR3. This rearrangement joins TRBV5-1 to TRBJ1-2; 7 bases match TRBD1. The V gene end was trimmed by 0 bases and the J gene end by 2 bases; junction bases not matched to a gene: 1. There are 14 residues in the CDR3. Per the germline V gene, CDR1 is SGHRS and CDR2 is YFSETQ. The CDR3 is CASSLAGQNYGYTF. The CDR3, as DNA: TGCGCCAGCAGCTTGGCGGGACAGAACTATGGCTACACCTTC.

CDR3 residues: CASSLRGGTSYNEQFF. Written as DNA, the CDR3 is TGTGCCAGCAGCTTAAGGGGCGGAACCTCCTACAATGAGCAGTTCTTC. The chain is built from TRBV7-3 and TRBJ2-1, with D possibly TRBD1 on 5 matching bases. The CDR3 totals 16 residues. V shed 1 base and J shed 0 bases, with 10 bases lying between them. Germline CDR1 reads SGHTA; CDR2 reads FQGTGA. Complete variable domain (other parts from reference TRBV7-3 and TRBJ2-1): GAGVSQTPSNKVTEKGKYVELRCDPISGHTALYWYRQSLGQGPEFLIYFQGTGAADDSGLPNDRFFAVRPEGSVSTLKIQRTERGDSAVYLCASSLRGGTSYNEQFFGPGTRLTVL.

DNA of the CDR3: TGTGCCAGCAGTTACAACCGGGCCCTAAGCACAGATACGCAGTATTTT. Protein sequence: CASSYNRALSTDTQYF. V usage is TRBV6-6 and J usage is TRBJ2-3, with no clear D. V lost 2 bases and J lost 0, with 12 bases in between. The CDR3 spans 16 residues. Germline-derived CDR1 and CDR2 are MNHNY and SVGAGI (reference sequence).

The gene calls are TRBV7-3 and TRBJ1-2; no clear D. The CDR3 consists of 13 residues. Germline V CDR1 and CDR2: SGHTA, FQGTGA. Trimming took off 8 bases at V and 7 bases at J, with 17 bases between the two ends. This chain's CDR3 is CASGNTPGSGYTF. CDR3 in DNA: TGTGCCAGCGGGAACACTCCGGGCAGTGGCTACACCTTC.

This chain joins TRBV7-9 and TRBJ2-2; no clear D gene. Trimming removed 5 bases at V and 5 bases at J, with 12 bases between. Germline CDR1 SEHNR, CDR2 FQNEAQ (reference sequence). The CDR3 has 14 amino acids. CDR3 loop: CASSHPPLTGELFF. The CDR3 DNA reads TGTGCCAGCAGCCATCCCCCCCTAACCGGGGAGCTGTTTTTT. The full variable domain, with the rest looked up from reference TRBV7-9 and TRBJ2-2, is DTGVSQNPRHKITKRGQNVTFRCDPISEHNRLYWYRQTLGQGPEFLTYFQNEAQLEKSRLLSDRFSAERPKGSFSTLEIQRTEQGDSAMYLCASSHPPLTGELFFGEGSRLTVL.

This chain connects TRBV28 to TRBJ2-7; D is unclear. The CDR3 runs 14 residues. CDR1 is MDHEN and CDR2 is SYDVKM in the germline V gene. V was trimmed by 6 bases and J by 4 bases, leaving 16 bases between them. DNA for the CDR3: TGTGCCAGCAGGCTCTCAACTACGCCTTACGAGCAGTACTTC. This encodes CASRLSTTPYEQYF.

The genes are TRBV6-5 and TRBJ2-2; TRBD1 aligns across 7 bases. Germline V CDR1 and CDR2: MNHEY, SVGAGI. The CDR3 consists of 13 residues. V lost 7 bases to trimming and J lost 7 bases; unmatched junction nucleotides: 6. The CDR3 loop reads CASTTGVVGELFF. The CDR3 DNA reads TGTGCCAGCACCACAGGGGTGGTCGGGGAGCTGTTTTTT.

This clone was found once. This chain joins TRBV11-3 and TRBJ2-3, with 10 bases aligning to TRBD1. The CDR3 sequence is 15 residues long. V was clipped by 3 bases and J by 2 bases; unmatched bases: 2. Looked up from germline, CDR1 is SGHNT and CDR2 is YENEEA. The CDR3 DNA follows: TGTGCCAGCAGCTTGGGACAGGGGATCACAGATACGCAGTATTTT. Translation: CASSLGQGITDTQYF.

V usage is TRBV6-5 and J usage is TRBJ2-7, with TRBD1 matching 11 bases. V shed 8 bases and J 4 bases; nucleotides not matched to a gene: 7. This CDR3 is built from 14 residues. Per germline, CDR1 MNHEY and CDR2 SVGAGI. The CDR3 DNA reads as TGTGCCAGCGGTATGAGGGACAGGGGGTACGAGCAGTACTTC. Translation: CASGMRDRGYEQYF.

This clone was detected once. The chain links TRBV5-1 to TRBJ1-5, with a tentative D call TRBD1 (5 bases). The germline V gene has CDR1 SGHRS and CDR2 YFSETQ. The V end was cut by 2 bases, the J end by 2 bases, with 11 bases between. The CDR3 is 15 residues long. CDR3 region: CASSLSGLGNQPQHF. CDR3 sequence (DNA): TGCGCCAGCAGCTTATCAGGGCTTGGCAATCAGCCCCAGCATTTT.